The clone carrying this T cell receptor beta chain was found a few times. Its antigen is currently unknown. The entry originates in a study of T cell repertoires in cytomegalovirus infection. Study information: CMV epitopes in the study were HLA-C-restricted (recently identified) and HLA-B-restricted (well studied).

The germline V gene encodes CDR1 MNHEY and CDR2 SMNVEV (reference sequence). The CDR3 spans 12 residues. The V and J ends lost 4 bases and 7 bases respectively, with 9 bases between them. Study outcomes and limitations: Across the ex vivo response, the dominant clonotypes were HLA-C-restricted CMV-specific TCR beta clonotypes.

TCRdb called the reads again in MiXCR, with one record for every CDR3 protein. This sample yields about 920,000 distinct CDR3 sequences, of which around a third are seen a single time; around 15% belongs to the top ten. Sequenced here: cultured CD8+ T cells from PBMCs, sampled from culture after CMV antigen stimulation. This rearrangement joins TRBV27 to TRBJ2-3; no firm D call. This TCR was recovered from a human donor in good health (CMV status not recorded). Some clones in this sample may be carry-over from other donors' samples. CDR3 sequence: CASSSIGNTQYF. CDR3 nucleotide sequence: TGTGCCAGCAGTTCTATAGGAAATACGCAGTATTTT.